This is a list of T cell receptor beta chains from one sample in a study of identifying expanded T cells in peripheral blood. Using immunoSEQ multiplex PCR, the repertoire was profiled, and TCRdb retains in-frame clones only, with some absent. The data hold about 110,000 clones, with around 88% observed a single time. Sequenced: blood. These receptors all stem from a person aged 18-70 years in good health. The CDR3 runs from the conserved cysteine through the conserved F or W. The D gene is left open where the match is weak.

v_gene	d_gene	j_gene	CDR3aa
TRBV7-9	-	TRBJ1-1	CASSFDMNTEAFF
TRBV27	TRBD2	TRBJ2-1	CASSILAGGYNEQFF
TRBV12-5	-	TRBJ2-1	CASGFPGDEQFF
TRBV7-2	-	TRBJ1-4	CASSPRQSGKLFF
TRBV15	-	TRBJ2-7	CATSRGTGASYEQYF
TRBV30	TRBD1	TRBJ2-7	CAWRQGERGEQYF
TRBV7-2	-	TRBJ1-5	CASSLGGLSNQPQHF
TRBV5-1	TRBD1	TRBJ2-7	CASSLVEQGDTGEQYF
TRBV4-1	-	TRBJ1-1	CASRIGVTAFF
TRBV6-5	-	TRBJ1-6	CASSYSRNSPLHF
TRBV2	TRBD1	TRBJ1-1	CASKGQLNTEAFF
TRBV7-7	TRBD1	TRBJ1-6	CASSARGPEGSPLHF
TRBV7-8	TRBD1	TRBJ2-2	CASSLVDRAGNTGELFF
TRBV18	-	TRBJ1-1	CASSRDRNTEAFF
TRBV15	-	TRBJ2-4	CATSRDGGASKNIQYF
TRBV30	TRBD1	TRBJ1-3	CAWIPGQVTPIVSGNTIYF
TRBV28	-	TRBJ2-7	CASRGPLYEQYF
TRBV5-5	TRBD1	TRBJ1-2	CASSPGGAEIFYGYTF
TRBV2	-	TRBJ2-1	CASSEFGGGLFVEQFF
TRBV18	-	TRBJ1-2	CASSPNPPRQNYGYTF
TRBV6-5	-	TRBJ1-4	CASSSTAATNEKLFF
TRBV7-2	-	TRBJ2-5	CASSQEGEGGGQSGTQYF
TRBV30	TRBD2	TRBJ2-2	CAWSVLAGDTGELFF
TRBV5-4	-	TRBJ1-1	CASSLGGVNTEAFF
TRBV4-2	-	TRBJ1-2	CASSQVTANYGYTF
TRBV19	TRBD1	TRBJ1-2	CASNYRRRQGAAFGGYTF